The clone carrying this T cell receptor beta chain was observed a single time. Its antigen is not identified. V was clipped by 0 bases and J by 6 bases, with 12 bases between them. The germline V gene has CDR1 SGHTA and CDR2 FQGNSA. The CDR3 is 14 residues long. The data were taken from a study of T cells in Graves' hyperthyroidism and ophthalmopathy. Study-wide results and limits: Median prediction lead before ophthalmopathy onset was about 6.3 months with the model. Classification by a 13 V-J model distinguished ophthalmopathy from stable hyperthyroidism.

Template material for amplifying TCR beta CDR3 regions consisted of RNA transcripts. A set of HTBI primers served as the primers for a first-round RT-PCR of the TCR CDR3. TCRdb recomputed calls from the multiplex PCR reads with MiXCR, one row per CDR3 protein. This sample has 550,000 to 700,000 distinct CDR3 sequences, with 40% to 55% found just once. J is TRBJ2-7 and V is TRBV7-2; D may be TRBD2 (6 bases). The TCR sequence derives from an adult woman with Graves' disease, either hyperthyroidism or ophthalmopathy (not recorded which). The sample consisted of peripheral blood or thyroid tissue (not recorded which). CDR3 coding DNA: TGTGCCAGCAGCTTAGCTACTAGCACGGGCGAGCAGTACTTC. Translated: CASSLATSTGEQYF.